The clone carrying this T cell receptor (beta chain) was detected once. This sample is part of a study of blood T cell repertoires in COVID-19. In the authors' workflow: Amplifying reference gene primers gave estimates of nucleated cell counts. Profiling relied on immunoSEQ multiplex PCR, and the TCRdb table lists in-frame clones only, not all of them. That table gives V, J and clone size, and the DNA gave D and trimming. The table has 150,000 to 200,000 clones, approximately 86% seen once. In germline, CDR1 is SGHNT, CDR2 YYREEE (reference sequence). The CDR3 runs to 15 residues. J was trimmed by 7 bases and V by 0 bases; bases with no gene match: 4.

The chain carries TRBV5-4 and TRBJ2-1; TRBD1 agrees at 10 bases. This sequence was found in a man between 65 and 85 years old with active or convalescent COVID-19. Sequenced material: peripheral blood. CDR3 protein: CASSLARTGGNEQFF. The CDR3 DNA reads TGTGCCAGCAGCTTGGCCCGGACAGGGGGAAATGAGCAGTTCTTC.